The clone carrying this TCR beta chain was observed once. Its target is not known. In germline, CDR1 is SGHVS, CDR2 FQNEAQ. This CDR3 has 13 residues. Between the trimmed V and J ends, which lost 5 bases and 7 bases, there was a span of 14 bases. PCR used 60 Vbeta primers and 13 Jbeta primers. The repertoire was sequenced with immunoSEQ multiplex PCR; TCRdb's copy has only in-frame clones and lacks some. The data contain 40,000 to 55,000 clones, 72% of them singletons. The sample comes from a study of cytomegalovirus exposure and HLA in healthy donors. General study points: Researchers catalogued roughly 170 TCR beta chains as cytomegalovirus-associated.

The sample taken for sequencing was PBMCs. The genes are TRBV7-8 and TRBJ1-1, with no clear D. The TCR sequence derives from a woman aged 45-65 years in good health and CMV-seronegative. Here the CDR3 DNA reads TGTGCCAGCAGCGTAGAAGGAAGGAGTGAAGCTTTCTTT. Translation gives CASSVEGRSEAFF. Based on the CDR3 plus reference TRBV7-8 and TRBJ1-1, the full variable domain is GAGVSQSPRYKVAKRGQDVALRCDPISGHVSLFWYQQALGQGPEFLTYFQNEAQLDKSGLPSDRFFAERPEGSVSTLKIQRTQQEDSAVYLCASSVEGRSEAFFGQGTRLTVV.